This T cell receptor (beta chain) emerged from a study of cytomegalovirus exposure and HLA in healthy donors. Germline V gene lookup returns CDR1 MDHEN and CDR2 SYDVKM. This CDR3 spans 15 amino acids. V was clipped by 5 bases and J by 4 bases, with 17 bases between them. 13 Jbeta primers and 60 Vbeta primers were used for the PCR. Repertoires were generated with immunoSEQ multiplex PCR, while TCRdb's copy carries only in-frame clones and drops some. With about 140,000 clones in the sample, the ten largest clones hold 2% to 2.5%. This receptor was identified in a woman aged 18 to 35 in good health and CMV-seronegative. The chain has TRBV28 and TRBJ1-1; unclear D gene. Sequencing was done on a sample of PBMCs. The chain's CDR3 is CASSQRGRRATEAFF. Written as DNA, the CDR3 is TGTGCCAGCAGTCAACGGGGTCGCCGGGCCACTGAAGCTTTCTTT.